These 5 T cell receptor beta chains were sequenced from one sample in a study of neurological immune-mediated disorders. TCRdb processed the 5' RACE reads anew with MiXCR; each CDR3 protein has one entry. In the table there are just under 60,000 distinct CDR3 sequences, under 4.5% of which are singletons. The sample consisted of PBMCs. The receptor source for this set is a woman in her twenties or thirties with multiple sclerosis.

This clonotype was recorded many times. The V gene is TRBV7-8, the J gene TRBJ1-2, with a weak D call TRBD1 (5 bases). The CDR3 has 13 residues. Deletions cut 5 bases from V and 7 bases from J, with 14 bases between. Germline V lookup: CDR1 SGHVS, CDR2 FQNEAQ. CDR3 protein: CASSPGFPTGYTF. In DNA form, the CDR3 reads TGTGCCAGCAGCCCAGGGTTCCCCACTGGCTACACCTTC.

This clonotype was seen many times. This rearrangement joins TRBV5-4 to TRBJ2-3, with 8 bases lining up with TRBD2. Germline assignment: CDR1 SGHNT and CDR2 YYREEE (reference sequence). The CDR3 spans 15 residues. J lost 3 bases, V lost 4 bases, and 7 bases had no gene match. CDR3 coding DNA: TGTGCCAGCAGCCCCCGTCGGGGGGGGACAGATACGCAGTATTTT. This codes for CASSPRRGGTDTQYF.

This clonotype has at least ten counts. The rearrangement uses TRBV6-2 or TRBV6-3 and TRBJ1-2, with D unresolved. This CDR3 comprises 15 residues. V gave up 0 bases and J gave up 3 bases, with 11 bases separating them. CDR1 MNHEY and CDR2 SVGEGT come from the germline V gene. CDR3 DNA sequence: TGTGCCAGCAGTTACTCCGGACCGGCGGACTATGGCTACACCTTC. Its translation is CASSYSGPADYGYTF.

This clonotype was recorded many times. A junction boundary mismatches the germline segment, possibly from a read error. The chain has TRBV7-8 and TRBJ2-2; no definite D call. CDR3 length: 11 residues. CDR1 is SGHVS and CDR2 is FQNEAQ in the germline V gene. The CDR3 DNA is TGTGCCAGCATCATGTCCGGAGAGCTGTTTTTT. It translates to CASIMSGELFF. The complete variable domain, with remaining parts taken from reference TRBV7-8 and TRBJ2-2, reads GAGVSQSPRYKVAKRGQDVALRCDPISGHVSLFWYQQALGQGPEFLTYFQNEAQLDKSGLPSDRFFAERPEGSVSTLKIQRTQQEDSAVYLCASIMSGELFFGEGSRLTVL.

This clonotype was recorded at least ten times. The rearrangement uses TRBV11-2 and TRBJ2-3, with 13 bases lining up with TRBD2. CDR1 SGHAT and CDR2 FQNNGV come from the germline V gene. After removal of 4 bases from V and 8 bases from J, the junction contained 9 bases not matched to a gene. CDR3 length: 16 amino acids. CDR3 loop: CASSSILAGGTGTQYF. DNA of the CDR3: TGTGCCAGCAGCTCAATACTAGCGGGGGGGACTGGTACGCAGTATTTT.